The rows below give T cell receptor beta chains drawn from one sample of a study of cytomegalovirus exposure and HLA in healthy donors. The table came from immunoSEQ multiplex PCR; TCRdb's copy has only in-frame clones and leaves some out. The sample has 75,000 to 90,000 clones; approximately 74% are singletons. The sample taken for sequencing was PBMCs. These receptors were collected from a man in his thirties or forties in good health and CMV-seropositive. CDR3s include the opening cysteine and the closing phenylalanine or tryptophan. The order of the fields is J gene, D gene, CDR3 length, V gene, CDR3 protein. D genes are given only for firm matches.

TRBJ1-5 | TRBD1 | 15 | TRBV7-8 | CASSPDRVFYQPQHF
TRBJ2-7 | - | 15 | TRBV7-9 | CASSLTGFSSYEQYF
TRBJ2-7 | TRBD2 | 16 | TRBV5-1 | CASSALAGGRAYEQYF
TRBJ1-6 | - | 15 | TRBV5-1 | CASSHFDSENSPLNF
TRBJ1-5 | - | 15 | TRBV19 | CASSTGTYSNQPQHF
TRBJ2-3 | TRBD1 | 14 | TRBV25-1 | CASRTGVDTDTQYF
TRBJ1-1 | - | 15 | TRBV2 | CASRGDIGMNTEAFF
TRBJ1-5 | - | 16 | TRBV9 | CASSVVVDSFNQPQHF
TRBJ2-5 | TRBD2 | 17 | TRBV28 | CASSLRGLAGVGETQYF
TRBJ2-2 | - | 15 | TRBV9 | CASSVGLGEAGELFF
TRBJ1-1 | - | 14 | TRBV5-1 | CASSLGGEDTEAFF
TRBJ1-6 | - | 14 | TRBV2 | CASIPGLSNSPLHF
TRBJ2-1 | TRBD2 | 11 | TRBV20-1 | CAGGRSDEQFF
TRBJ2-1 | TRBD1 | 16 | TRBV4-2 | CASSRLTGTDYNEQFF
TRBJ1-3 | - | 14 | TRBV21-1 | CASSDSGEGNTIYF
TRBJ1-1 | - | 14 | TRBV9 | CASSVVTDGTEAFF